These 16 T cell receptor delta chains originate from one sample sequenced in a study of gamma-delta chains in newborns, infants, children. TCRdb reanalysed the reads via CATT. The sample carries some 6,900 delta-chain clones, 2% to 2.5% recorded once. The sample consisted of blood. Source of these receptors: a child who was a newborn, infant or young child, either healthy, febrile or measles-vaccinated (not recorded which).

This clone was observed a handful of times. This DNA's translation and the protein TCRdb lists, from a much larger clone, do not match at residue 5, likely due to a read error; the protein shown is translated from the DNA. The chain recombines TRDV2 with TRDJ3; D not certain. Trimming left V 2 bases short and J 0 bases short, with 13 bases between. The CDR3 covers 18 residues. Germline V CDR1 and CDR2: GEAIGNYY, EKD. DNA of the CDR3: TGTGCCTGTGACATCGGAGGGGCAAGCTCCTGGGACACCCGACAGATGTTTTTC. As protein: CACDIGGASSWDTRQMFF.

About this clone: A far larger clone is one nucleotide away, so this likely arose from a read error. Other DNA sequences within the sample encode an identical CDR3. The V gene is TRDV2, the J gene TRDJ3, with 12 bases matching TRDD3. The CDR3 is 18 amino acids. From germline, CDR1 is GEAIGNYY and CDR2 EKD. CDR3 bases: TGTGCCTGTGACATACTGGGGGATACCGCCTGGGACACCCGGCAGATGTTTTTC. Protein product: CACDILGDTAWDTRQMFF.

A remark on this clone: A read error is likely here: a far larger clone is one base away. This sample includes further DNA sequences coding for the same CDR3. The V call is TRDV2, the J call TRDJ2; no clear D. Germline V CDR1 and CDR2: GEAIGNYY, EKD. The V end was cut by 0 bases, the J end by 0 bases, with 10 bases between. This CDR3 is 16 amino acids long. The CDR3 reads CACDTLGDALTAQLFF. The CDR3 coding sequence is TGTGCCTGTGACACCTTGGGAGATGCTTTGACAGCACAACTCTTCTTT.

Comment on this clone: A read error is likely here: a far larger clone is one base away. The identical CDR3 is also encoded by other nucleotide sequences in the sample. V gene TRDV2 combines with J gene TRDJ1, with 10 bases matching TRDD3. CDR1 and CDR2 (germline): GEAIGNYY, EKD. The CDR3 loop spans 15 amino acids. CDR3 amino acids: CACDTGGYGNDKLIF. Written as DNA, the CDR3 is TGTGCCTGCGACACGGGGGGATACGGGAACGATAAACTCATCTTT.

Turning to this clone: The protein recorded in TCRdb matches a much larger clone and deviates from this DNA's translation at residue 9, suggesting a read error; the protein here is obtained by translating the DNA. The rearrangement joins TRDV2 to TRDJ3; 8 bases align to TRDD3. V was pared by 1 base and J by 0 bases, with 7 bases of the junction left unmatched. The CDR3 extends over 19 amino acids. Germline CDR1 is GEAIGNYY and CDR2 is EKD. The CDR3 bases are TGTGCCTGTGACACTGGGGGATTTAAGAGCTCCTGGGACACCCGACAGATGTTTTTC. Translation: CACDTGGFKSSWDTRQMFF.

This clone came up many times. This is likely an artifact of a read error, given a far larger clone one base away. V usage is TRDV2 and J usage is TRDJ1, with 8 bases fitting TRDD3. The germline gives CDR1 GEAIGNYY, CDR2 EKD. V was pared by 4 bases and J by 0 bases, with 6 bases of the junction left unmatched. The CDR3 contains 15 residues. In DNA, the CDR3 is TGTGCCTGTGATATACTGGGGGTATACACCGATAAACTCATCTTT. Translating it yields CACDILGVYTDKLIF.

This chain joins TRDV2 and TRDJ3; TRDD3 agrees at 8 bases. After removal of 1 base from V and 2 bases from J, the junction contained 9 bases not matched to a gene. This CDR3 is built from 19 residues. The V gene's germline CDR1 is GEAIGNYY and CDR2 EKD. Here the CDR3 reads CACDTGGCGSAWDTRQMFF. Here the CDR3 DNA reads TGTGCCTGTGACACTGGGGGATGTGGGAGCGCCTGGGACACCCGACAGATGTTTTTC.

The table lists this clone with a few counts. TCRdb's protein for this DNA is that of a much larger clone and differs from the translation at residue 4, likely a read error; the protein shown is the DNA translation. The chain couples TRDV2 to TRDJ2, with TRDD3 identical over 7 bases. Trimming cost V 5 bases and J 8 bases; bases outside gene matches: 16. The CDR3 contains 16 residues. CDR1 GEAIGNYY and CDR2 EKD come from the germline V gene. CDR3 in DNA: TGTGCCTGTGGCACGGTGGGTGGGGGGGGATCCGCACAACTCTTCTTT. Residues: CACGTVGGGGSAQLFF.

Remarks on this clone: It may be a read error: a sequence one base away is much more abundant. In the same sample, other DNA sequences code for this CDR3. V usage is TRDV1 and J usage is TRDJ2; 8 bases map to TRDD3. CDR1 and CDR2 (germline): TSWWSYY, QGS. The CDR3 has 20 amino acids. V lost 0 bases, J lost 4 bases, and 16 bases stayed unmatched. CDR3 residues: CALGELVPSVWGYSTAQLFF. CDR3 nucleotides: TGTGCTCTTGGGGAACTCGTTCCTTCCGTCTGGGGATACTCGACAGCACAACTCTTCTTT.

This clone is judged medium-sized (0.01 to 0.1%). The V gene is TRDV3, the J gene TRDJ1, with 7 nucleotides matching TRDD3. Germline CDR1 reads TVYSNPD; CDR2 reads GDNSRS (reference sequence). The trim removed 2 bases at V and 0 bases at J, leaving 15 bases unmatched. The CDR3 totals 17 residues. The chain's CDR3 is CAFGPTRIRGYTDKLIF. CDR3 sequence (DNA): TGTGCCTTTGGCCCTACGAGGATACGAGGGTACACCGATAAACTCATCTTT.

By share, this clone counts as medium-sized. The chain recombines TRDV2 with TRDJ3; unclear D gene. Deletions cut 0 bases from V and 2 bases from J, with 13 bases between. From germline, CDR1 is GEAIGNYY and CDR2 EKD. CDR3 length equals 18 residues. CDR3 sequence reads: CACDTAPLWAWDTRQMFF. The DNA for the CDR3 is TGTGCCTGTGACACCGCGCCCCTTTGGGCCTGGGACACCCGACAGATGTTTTTC.

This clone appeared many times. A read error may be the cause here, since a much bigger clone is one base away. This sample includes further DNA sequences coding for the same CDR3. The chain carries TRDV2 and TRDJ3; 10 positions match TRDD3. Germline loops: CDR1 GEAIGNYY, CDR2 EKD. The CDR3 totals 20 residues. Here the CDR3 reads CACDSSYWGMPTWDTRQMFF. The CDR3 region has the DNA TGTGCCTGTGACTCTTCGTACTGGGGGATGCCAACCTGGGACACCCGCCAGATGTTTTTC.

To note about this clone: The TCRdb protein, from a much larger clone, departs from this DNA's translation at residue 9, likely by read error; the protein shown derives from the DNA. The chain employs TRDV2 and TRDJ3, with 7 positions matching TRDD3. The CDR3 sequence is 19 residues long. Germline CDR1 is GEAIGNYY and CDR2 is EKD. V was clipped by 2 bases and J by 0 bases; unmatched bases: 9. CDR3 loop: CACDRLGITSSWDTRQMFF. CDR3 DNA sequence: TGTGCCTGTGACAGACTGGGGATCACCAGCTCCTGGGACACCCGACAGATGTTTTTC.

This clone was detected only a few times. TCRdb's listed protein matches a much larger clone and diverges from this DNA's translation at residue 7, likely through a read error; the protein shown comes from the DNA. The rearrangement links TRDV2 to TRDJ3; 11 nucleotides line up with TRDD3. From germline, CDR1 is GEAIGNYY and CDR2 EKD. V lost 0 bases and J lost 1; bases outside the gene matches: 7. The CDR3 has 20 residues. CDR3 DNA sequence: TGTGCCTGTGACACCGTGGTGGGGGATACGGGTTCCTGGGACACCCGACAGATGTTTTTC. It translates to CACDTVVGDTGSWDTRQMFF.

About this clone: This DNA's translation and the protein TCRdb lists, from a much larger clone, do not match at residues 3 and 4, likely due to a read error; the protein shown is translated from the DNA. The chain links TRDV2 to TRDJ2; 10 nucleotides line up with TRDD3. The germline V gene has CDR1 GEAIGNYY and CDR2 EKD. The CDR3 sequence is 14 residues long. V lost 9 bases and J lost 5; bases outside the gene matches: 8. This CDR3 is CARGTWGITAQLFF. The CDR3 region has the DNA TGTGCCCGTGGCACCTGGGGGATAACAGCACAACTCTTCTTT.

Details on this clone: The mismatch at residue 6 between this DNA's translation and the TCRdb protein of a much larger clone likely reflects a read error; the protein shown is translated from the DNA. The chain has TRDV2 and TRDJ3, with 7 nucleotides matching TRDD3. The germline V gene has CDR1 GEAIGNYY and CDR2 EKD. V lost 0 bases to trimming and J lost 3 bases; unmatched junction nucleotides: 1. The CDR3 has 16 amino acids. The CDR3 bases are TGTGCCTGTGACACCCGGGGATACTGGGACACCCGACAGATGTTTTTC. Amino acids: CACDTRGYWDTRQMFF.